Below, one T cell receptor (beta chain) is given with its context. It lacks a known antigen. No qualities accompany the bases; no much larger clone lies one base away. These data originate in a study of blood T cells in healthy people across ages (dated by TCRdb to the mid-2010s). At the level of the whole study: In model experiments, roughly one uniquely barcoded TCR beta cDNA molecule per two T cells was captured by template switching. Age-related changes in TCR beta repertoire diversity were measured in the study by deep sequencing normalized with unique cDNA molecular identifiers. Using the same blood draw, the study looked at two additional independent replicas of 1 million unique cDNA reads for two donors, one aged 18 to 30 and the other aged 80 or older. The donors were divided into four age groups: young (average approximately 15 years), middle-aged (approximately 39), aged (about 61) and long-lived (roughly 86). To avoid experimental bias, donors of different ages were distributed randomly across sequencing lanes.

Systemically healthy Caucasian individuals from Russia, 35 to 40 in total and aged roughly 6 to 100 years, were included as donors. About 10 milliliters of peripheral blood were drawn from each donor into EDTA-treated Vacutainer tubes. Ficoll-Paque density-gradient centrifugation was used to isolate PBMCs, with at least 6 million per sample. Total RNA was extracted from PBMCs with Trizol reagent, with at least 5.5 micrograms obtained per sample. Naive CD45RAhigh/CD27high T cell percentages were measured by flow cytometry on a PBMC aliquot from every donor. V is shortened by 0 bases, J by 0 bases, and the region joining them spans 19 bases. The germline V gene gives CDR1 as LGHNA and CDR2 as YNFKEQ. Spanning cysteine to phenylalanine, the CDR3 consists of 19 amino acids. The kept DNA is CDR3 alone, 57 bases in frame from the first base. The library was built by means of 5' RACE. Sequenced using an Illumina HiSeq 2500. The second PCR ran for roughly 6 to 11 cycles and used a J-beta primer mix along with a sample-barcoded 5' primer. Each TCR beta cDNA molecule received a unique molecular identifier from a template-switch 5' adaptor carrying 12 random nucleotides. Each sample yielded at least 2.5 million CDR3-containing paired-end reads. All of the RNA was converted into first-strand cDNA using the Mint cDNA synthesis kit, with a TRBC-specific oligonucleotide serving as the primer. Following uracil-DNA glycosylase treatment, all cDNA underwent a first 18-cycle PCR with the universal primers M1SS and BC2_uni_R. In the authors' own workflow: For normalization, 1 million high-quality reads were randomly selected from each sample, with every read carrying a distinct molecular identifier. Instead of being binned into consensus sequences, reads with shared molecular identifiers were discarded. CDR3 identification, clonotype clustering and error correction used MiTCR with a Q25 quality threshold and the strictest error-elimination algorithm. A nonparametric unseen species model with Euler transformation was used to estimate a lower bound on total TCR beta diversity. TCRdb reran the public reads through fastp at Q25 and MiXCR, keeping productive beta chains. Rows with a matching CDR3 protein are joined into one entry that keeps the most common DNA and genes. TCRdb's processing, not the authors' own work, is the source of the V and J calls. For this sample there are fewer than 900,000 distinct CDR3 sequences; roughly 47% appear just once. The top ten hold 20% of the sample.

Broader findings and caveats from the paper: Estimates of total diversity based on one million sequenced T cells were considered lower bounds and underestimates. The CMV infection status of donors was not known, potentially confounding age-related changes in expanded clonotypes. Compared with the aged group, the long-lived group had more naive CD4+ T cells, fewer expanded clones and increased TCR diversity, suggesting age selection. A strong correlation was found between observed TCR beta diversity and the percentage of naive T cells measured by flow cytometry. Observed TCR beta diversity per million T cells fell roughly linearly with age, and a significant reduction was already apparent by age approximately 40. Since profiling was done on bulk unsorted PBMCs, naive and antigen-experienced compartments could not be conclusively compared.

The chain is encoded by TRBV4-2 joined to TRBJ2-3, and the D gene may be TRBD1, 6 bases matching. This TCR derives from a woman aged 55-75 years in good health. The source material was blood. The DNA sequence follows: TGTGCCAGCAGCCAAGAAAGGTTGGTAACGGGACACAGCACAGATACGCAGTATTTT. Its coded protein is CASSQERLVTGHSTDTQYF.